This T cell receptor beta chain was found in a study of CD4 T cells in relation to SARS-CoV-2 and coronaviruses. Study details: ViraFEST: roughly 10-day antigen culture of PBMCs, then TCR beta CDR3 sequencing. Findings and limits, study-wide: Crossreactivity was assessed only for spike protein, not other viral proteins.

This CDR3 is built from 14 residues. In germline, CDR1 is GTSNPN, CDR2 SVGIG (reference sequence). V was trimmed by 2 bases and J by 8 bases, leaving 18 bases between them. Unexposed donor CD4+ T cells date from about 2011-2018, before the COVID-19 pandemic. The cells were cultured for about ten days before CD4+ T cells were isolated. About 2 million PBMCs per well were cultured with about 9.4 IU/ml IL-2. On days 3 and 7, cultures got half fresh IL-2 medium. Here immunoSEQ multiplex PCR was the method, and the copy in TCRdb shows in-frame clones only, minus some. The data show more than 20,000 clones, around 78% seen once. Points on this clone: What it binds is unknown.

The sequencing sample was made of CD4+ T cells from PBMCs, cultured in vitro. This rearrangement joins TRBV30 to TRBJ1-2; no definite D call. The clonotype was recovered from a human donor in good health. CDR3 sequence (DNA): TGTGCCTGGAGTAATTTTTGGGAGGGAGGCGGCTACACCTTC. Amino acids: CAWSNFWEGGGYTF.